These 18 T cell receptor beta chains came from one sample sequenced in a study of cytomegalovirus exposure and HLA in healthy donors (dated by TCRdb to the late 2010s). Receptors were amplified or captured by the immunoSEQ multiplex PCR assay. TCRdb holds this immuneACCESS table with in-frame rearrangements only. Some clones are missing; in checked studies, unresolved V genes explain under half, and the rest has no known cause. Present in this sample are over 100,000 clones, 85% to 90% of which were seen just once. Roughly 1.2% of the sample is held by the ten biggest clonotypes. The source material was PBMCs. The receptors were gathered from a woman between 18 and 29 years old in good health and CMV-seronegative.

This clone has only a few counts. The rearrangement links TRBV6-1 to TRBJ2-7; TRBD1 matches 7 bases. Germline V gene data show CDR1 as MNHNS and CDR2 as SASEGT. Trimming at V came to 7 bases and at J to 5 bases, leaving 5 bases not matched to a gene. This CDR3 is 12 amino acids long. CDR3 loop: CASITQGDEQYF. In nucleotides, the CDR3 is TGTGCCAGCATTACCCAGGGGGACGAGCAGTACTTC.

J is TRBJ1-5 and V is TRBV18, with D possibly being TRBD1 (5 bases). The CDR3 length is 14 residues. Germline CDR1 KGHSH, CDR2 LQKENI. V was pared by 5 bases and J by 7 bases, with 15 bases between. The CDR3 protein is CASSSIGGDQPQHF. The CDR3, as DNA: TGTGCCAGCTCATCTATCGGAGGGGACCAGCCCCAGCATTTT.

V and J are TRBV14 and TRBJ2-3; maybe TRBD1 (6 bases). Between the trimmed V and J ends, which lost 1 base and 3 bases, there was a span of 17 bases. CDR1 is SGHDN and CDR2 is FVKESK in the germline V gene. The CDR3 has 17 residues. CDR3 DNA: TGTGCCAGCAGCCAAGGGGGTCGGACAGCTCCGACAGATACGCAGTATTTT. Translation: CASSQGGRTAPTDTQYF.

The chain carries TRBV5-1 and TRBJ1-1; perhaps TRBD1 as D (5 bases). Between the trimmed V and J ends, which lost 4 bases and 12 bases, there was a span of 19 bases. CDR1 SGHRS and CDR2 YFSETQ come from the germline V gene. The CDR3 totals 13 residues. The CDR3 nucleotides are TGCGCCAGCAGCACTCCAACATCGACAGTAACTTTCTTT. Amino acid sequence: CASSTPTSTVTFF.

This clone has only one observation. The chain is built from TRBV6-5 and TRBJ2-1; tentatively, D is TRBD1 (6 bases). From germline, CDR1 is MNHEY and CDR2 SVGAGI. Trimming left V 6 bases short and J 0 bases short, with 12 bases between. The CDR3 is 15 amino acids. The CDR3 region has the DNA TGTGCCAGCAGAACGCAGGGGAGCTCCTACAATGAGCAGTTCTTC. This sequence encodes CASRTQGSSYNEQFF.

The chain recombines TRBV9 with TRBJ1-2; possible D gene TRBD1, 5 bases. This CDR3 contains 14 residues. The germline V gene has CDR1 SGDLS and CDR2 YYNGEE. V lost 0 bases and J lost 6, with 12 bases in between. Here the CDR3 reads CASSVVGLTDGYTF. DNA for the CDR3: TGTGCCAGCAGCGTAGTGGGGCTGACCGATGGCTACACCTTC.

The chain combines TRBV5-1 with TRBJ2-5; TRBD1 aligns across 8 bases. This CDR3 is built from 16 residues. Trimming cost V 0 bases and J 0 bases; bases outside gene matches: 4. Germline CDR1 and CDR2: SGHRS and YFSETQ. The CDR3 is CASSLGTGLNQETQYF. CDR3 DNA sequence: TGCGCCAGCAGCTTGGGGACAGGGCTGAACCAAGAGACCCAGTACTTC. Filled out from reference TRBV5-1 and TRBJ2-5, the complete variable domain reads KAGVTQTPRYLIKTRGQQVTLSCSPISGHRSVSWYQQTPGQGLQFLFEYFSETQRNKGNFPGRFSGRQFSNSRSEMNVSTLELGDSALYLCASSLGTGLNQETQYFGPGTRLLVL.

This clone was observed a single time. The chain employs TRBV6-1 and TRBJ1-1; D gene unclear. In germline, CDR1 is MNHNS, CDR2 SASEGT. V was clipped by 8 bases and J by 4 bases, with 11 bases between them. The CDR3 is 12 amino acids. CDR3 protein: CASESEPTEAFF. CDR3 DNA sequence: TGTGCCAGCGAAAGTGAGCCCACTGAAGCTTTCTTT.

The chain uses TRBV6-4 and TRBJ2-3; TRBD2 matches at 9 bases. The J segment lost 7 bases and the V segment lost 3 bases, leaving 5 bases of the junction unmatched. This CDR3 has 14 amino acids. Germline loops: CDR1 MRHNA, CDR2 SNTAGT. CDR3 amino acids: CASSERLAGNTQYF. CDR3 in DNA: TGTGCCAGCAGTGAACGGCTAGCGGGAAATACGCAGTATTTT.

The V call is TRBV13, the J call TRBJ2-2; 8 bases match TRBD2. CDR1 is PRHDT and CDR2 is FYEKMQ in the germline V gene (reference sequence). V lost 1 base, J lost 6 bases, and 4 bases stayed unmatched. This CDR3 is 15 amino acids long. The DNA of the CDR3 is TGTGCCAGCAGCTTAGTTAGCGGGGCTTCCGGGGAGCTGTTTTTT. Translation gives CASSLVSGASGELFF.

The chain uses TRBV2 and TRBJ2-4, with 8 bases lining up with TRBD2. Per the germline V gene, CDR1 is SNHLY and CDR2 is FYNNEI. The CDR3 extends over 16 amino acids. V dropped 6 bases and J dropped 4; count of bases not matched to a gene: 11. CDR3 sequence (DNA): TGTGCCAGCAGCACCGGGGGGGGAAACCTGAAAAACATTCAGTACTTC. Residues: CASSTGGGNLKNIQYF. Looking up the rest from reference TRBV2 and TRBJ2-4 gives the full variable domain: EPEVTQTPSHQVTQMGQEVILRCVPISNHLYFYWYRQILGQKVEFLVSFYNNEISEKSEIFDDQFSVERPDGSNFTLKIRSTKLEDSAMYFCASSTGGGNLKNIQYFGAGTRLSVL.

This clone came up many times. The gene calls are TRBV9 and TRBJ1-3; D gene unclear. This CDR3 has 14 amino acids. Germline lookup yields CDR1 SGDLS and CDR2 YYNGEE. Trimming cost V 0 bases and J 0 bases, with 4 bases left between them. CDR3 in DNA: TGTGCCAGCAGCGTAGGGCCCTCTGGAAACACCATATATTTT. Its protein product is CASSVGPSGNTIYF. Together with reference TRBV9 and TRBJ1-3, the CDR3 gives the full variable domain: DSGVTQTPKHLITATGQRVTLRCSPRSGDLSVYWYQQSLDQGLQFLIQYYNGEERAKGNILERFSAQQFPDLHSELNLSSLELGDSALYFCASSVGPSGNTIYFGEGSWLTVV.

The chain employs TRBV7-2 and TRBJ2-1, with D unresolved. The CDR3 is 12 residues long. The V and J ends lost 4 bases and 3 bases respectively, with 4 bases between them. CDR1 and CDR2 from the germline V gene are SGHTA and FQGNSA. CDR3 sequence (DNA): TGTGCCAGCAGCTCCTTCTACAATGAGCAGTTCTTC. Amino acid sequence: CASSSFYNEQFF.

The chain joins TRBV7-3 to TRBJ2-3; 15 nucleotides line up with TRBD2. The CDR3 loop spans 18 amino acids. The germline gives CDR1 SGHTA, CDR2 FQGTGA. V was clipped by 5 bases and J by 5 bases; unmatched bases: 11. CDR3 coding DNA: TGTGCCAGCAGCCTTTTACCCGGGACTAGCGGGGGGAGAGATACGCAGTATTTT. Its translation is CASSLLPGTSGGRDTQYF.

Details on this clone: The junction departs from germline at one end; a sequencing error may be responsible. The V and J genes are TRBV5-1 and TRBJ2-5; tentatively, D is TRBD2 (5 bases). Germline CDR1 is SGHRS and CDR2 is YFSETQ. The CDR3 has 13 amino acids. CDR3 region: CASSFNWRAFPDF. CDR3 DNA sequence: TGCGCCAGCAGCTTCAACTGGCGGGCGTTCCCGGACTTC.

The CDR3 coding sequence is TGTGCCAGTAGTATCGGCAGGGGGACCTACAATGAGCAGTTCTTC. It specifies CASSIGRGTYNEQFF. The genes are TRBV19 and TRBJ2-1; TRBD1 aligns across 7 bases. This CDR3 has 15 amino acids. CDR1 and CDR2 (germline): LNHDA, SQIVND (reference sequence). J gave up 2 bases and V 3 bases, and 4 bases lay outside the gene matches.

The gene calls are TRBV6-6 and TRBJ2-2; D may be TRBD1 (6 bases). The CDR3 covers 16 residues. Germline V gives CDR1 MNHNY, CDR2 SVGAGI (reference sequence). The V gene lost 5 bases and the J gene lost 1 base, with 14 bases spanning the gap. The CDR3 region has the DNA TGTGCCAGCAGTACCAAAGGGGGTCAGAACACCGGGGAGCTGTTTTTT. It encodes CASSTKGGQNTGELFF.

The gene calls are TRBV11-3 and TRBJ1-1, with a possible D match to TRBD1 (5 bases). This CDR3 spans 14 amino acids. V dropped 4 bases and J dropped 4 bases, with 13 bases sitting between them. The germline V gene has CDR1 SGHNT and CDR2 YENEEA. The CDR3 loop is CASSSDHGGTEAFF. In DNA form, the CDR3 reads TGTGCCAGCAGCTCTGACCACGGGGGCACTGAAGCTTTCTTT.